A selection of T cell receptor beta chains follows, all from one sample in a study of T cells in Graves' hyperthyroidism and ophthalmopathy. One entry per CDR3 protein results from TCRdb running MiXCR on the multiplex PCR reads. Of fewer than 750,000 distinct CDR3 sequences listed, 46% are singletons. Sample: peripheral blood or thyroid tissue (not recorded which). Source of these receptors: a woman younger than 30 with Graves' hyperthyroidism. CDR3s include the opening cysteine and the closing phenylalanine or tryptophan. Each record gives: V gene, J gene, CDR3 protein.

v_gene: TRBV20-1
j_gene: TRBJ1-4
CDR3aa: CSARRGNRVNEKLFF

v_gene: TRBV28
j_gene: TRBJ2-2
CDR3aa: CASSVPTGGPNTGELFF

v_gene: TRBV7-8
j_gene: TRBJ2-1
CDR3aa: CASSQRFPSYNEQFF

v_gene: TRBV12-3/TRBV12-4
j_gene: TRBJ2-3
CDR3aa: CASSYWVADTQYF

v_gene: TRBV14
j_gene: TRBJ1-2
CDR3aa: CASSQTGASYTF

v_gene: TRBV12-5
j_gene: TRBJ2-5
CDR3aa: CASGLVAGVETQYF

v_gene: TRBV24-1
j_gene: TRBJ2-5
CDR3aa: CATSDFGPQETQYF

v_gene: TRBV11-1
j_gene: TRBJ2-7
CDR3aa: CASSLERTSYEQYF

v_gene: TRBV6-5
j_gene: TRBJ1-2
CDR3aa: CASSYAQGSYGYTF

v_gene: TRBV15
j_gene: TRBJ2-1
CDR3aa: CATRVEVARNEQFF

v_gene: TRBV24-1
j_gene: TRBJ1-2
CDR3aa: CATSDEDGPGDYGYTF

v_gene: TRBV6-4
j_gene: TRBJ1-1
CDR3aa: CASKAGPGESGTEAFF

v_gene: TRBV6-6
j_gene: TRBJ1-2
CDR3aa: CASSLLRDEGGYTF

v_gene: TRBV7-9
j_gene: TRBJ2-7
CDR3aa: CASSLASTGTSVTEQYF

v_gene: TRBV7-9
j_gene: TRBJ1-6
CDR3aa: CASSPANSPLHF